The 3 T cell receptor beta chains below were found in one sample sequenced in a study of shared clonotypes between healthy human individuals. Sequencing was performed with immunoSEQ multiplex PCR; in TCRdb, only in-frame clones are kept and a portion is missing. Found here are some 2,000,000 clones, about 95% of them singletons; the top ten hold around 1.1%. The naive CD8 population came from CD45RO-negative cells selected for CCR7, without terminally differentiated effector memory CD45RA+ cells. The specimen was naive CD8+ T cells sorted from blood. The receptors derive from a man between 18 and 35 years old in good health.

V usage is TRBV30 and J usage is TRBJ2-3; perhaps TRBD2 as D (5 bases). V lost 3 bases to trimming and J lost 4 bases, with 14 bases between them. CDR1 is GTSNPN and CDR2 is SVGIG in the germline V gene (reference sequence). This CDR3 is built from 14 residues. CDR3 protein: CAWRSGERPDTQYF. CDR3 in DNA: TGTGCCTGGAGGAGCGGTGAGAGGCCAGATACGCAGTATTTT.

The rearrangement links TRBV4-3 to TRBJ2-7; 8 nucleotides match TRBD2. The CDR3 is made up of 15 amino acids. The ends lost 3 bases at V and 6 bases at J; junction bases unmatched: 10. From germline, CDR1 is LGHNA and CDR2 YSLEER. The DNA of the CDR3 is TGCGCCAGCAGCCAGGCTTATGCGGGGGGTGGCGAGCAGTACTTC. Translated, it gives CASSQAYAGGGEQYF.

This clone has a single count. For the CDR3, the DNA is TGTGCCAGCAGCGGGACTAGCGGGGGGGCCCTCACAGATACGCAGTATTTT. Its protein product is CASSGTSGGALTDTQYF. The rearrangement uses TRBV7-8 and TRBJ2-3; 16 bases fit TRBD2. CDR3 length: 17 amino acids. Germline CDR1 SGHVS, CDR2 FQNEAQ. The V and J ends lost 5 bases and 2 bases, in that order; junction bases with no gene match: 4.